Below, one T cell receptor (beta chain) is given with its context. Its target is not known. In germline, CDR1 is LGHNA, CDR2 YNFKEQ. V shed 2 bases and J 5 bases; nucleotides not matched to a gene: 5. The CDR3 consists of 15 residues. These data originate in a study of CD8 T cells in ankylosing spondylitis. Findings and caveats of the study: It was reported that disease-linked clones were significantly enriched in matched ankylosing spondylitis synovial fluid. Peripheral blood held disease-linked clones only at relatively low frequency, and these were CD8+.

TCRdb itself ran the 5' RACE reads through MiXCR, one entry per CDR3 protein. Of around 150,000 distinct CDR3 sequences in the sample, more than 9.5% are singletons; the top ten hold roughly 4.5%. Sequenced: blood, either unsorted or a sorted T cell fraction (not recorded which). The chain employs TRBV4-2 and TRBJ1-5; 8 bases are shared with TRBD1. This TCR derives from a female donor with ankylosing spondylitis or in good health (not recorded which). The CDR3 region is CASSQPGQVYQPQHF. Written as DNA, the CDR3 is TGTGCCAGCAGCCAACCGGGACAGGTCTATCAGCCCCAGCATTTT.